These 10 T cell receptor beta chains were all obtained from the same sample, sequenced in a study of CD8 T cells in Susac syndrome. The RNA input was about 0.45 to 1 ug, and it was reverse transcribed with random hexamers. TCRdb re-analysed the immunoSEQ multiplex PCR reads in MiXCR, keeping a single row per CDR3 protein. This sample has 200,000 or so distinct CDR3 sequences, with more than 85% found just once. Sequenced sample: CD8+ T cells from PBMCs. The source is a human donor with multiple sclerosis.

The chain links TRBV27 to TRBJ2-7; 8 bases map to TRBD2. The CDR3 is 13 amino acids. Germline V gene data show CDR1 as MNHEY and CDR2 as SMNVEV (reference sequence). V dropped 4 bases and J dropped 3; count of bases not matched to a gene: 2. The CDR3 DNA sequence: TGTGCCAGCAGTTACACTAGCGGCTACGAGCAGTACTTC. It codes for CASSYTSGYEQYF.

V usage is TRBV18 and J usage is TRBJ2-7; 8 bases are shared with TRBD1. The CDR3 runs to 15 residues. Germline CDR1 reads KGHSH; CDR2 reads LQKENI. The V segment lost 6 bases and the J segment 5 bases; nucleotides outside the gene matches: 12. CDR3 nucleotides: TGTGCCAGCTCCACAACAGGACAGGGACGCGACGAGCAGTACTTC. This translates into CASSTTGQGRDEQYF.

The CDR3 is CAWSVGTGEQFF. The DNA for the CDR3 is TGTGCCTGGAGTGTAGGTACGGGTGAGCAGTTCTTC. The chain is built from TRBV30 and TRBJ2-1; D remains unclear. Looked up from germline, CDR1 is GTSNPN and CDR2 is SVGIG (reference sequence). The CDR3 extends over 12 amino acids. Trimming stripped 0 bases from V and 9 bases from J, with 9 bases between.

The V gene is TRBV7-6, the J gene TRBJ2-7; D remains ambiguous. The CDR3 runs 14 residues. V was clipped by 5 bases and J by 3 bases, with 14 bases between them. CDR1 is SGHVS and CDR2 is FNYEAQ in the germline V gene. CDR3 bases: TGTGCCAGCAGCCTAGGATCGAATTACTACGAGCAGTACTTC. It yields the protein CASSLGSNYYEQYF. The full variable domain, with the rest looked up from reference TRBV7-6 and TRBJ2-7, is GAGVSQSPRYKVTKRGQDVALRCDPISGHVSLYWYRQALGQGPEFLTYFNYEAQQDKSGLPNDRFSAERPEGSISTLTIQRTEQRDSAMYRCASSLGSNYYEQYFGPGTRLTVT.

The CDR3 DNA is TGTGCCAGTACCCCACTGTTTGAGGGGGCTGAAGCTTTCTTT. Its translation: CASTPLFEGAEAFF. This chain joins TRBV19 and TRBJ1-1; possible D gene TRBD1, 6 bases. The V and J ends lost 7 bases and 6 bases respectively, with 18 bases between them. Germline CDR1 and CDR2: LNHDA and SQIVND (reference sequence). This CDR3 has 14 residues.

The rearrangement links TRBV5-6 to TRBJ1-1; no firm D call. The length of the CDR3 is 13 residues. Germline V lookup: CDR1 SGHDT, CDR2 YYEEEE. Trimming removed 4 bases at V and 0 bases at J, with 7 bases between. CDR3 in amino acids: CASSPSVNTEAFF. The CDR3 DNA follows: TGTGCCAGCAGCCCTTCAGTGAACACTGAAGCTTTCTTT.

J is TRBJ2-7 and V is TRBV6-1; 15 bases match TRBD2. Germline CDR1 MNHNS, CDR2 SASEGT. J gave up 3 bases and V 2 bases, and 8 bases lay outside the gene matches. CDR3 length: 18 amino acids. DNA of the CDR3: TGTGCCAGCAGTGAACCCCGGGGACTAGCGGGGGGCGACTACGAGCAGTACTTC. Its translation: CASSEPRGLAGGDYEQYF.

The V gene is TRBV27, the J gene TRBJ2-5; D possibly corresponds to TRBD1 (6 bases). This CDR3 region has 13 residues. Germline assignment: CDR1 MNHEY and CDR2 SMNVEV (reference sequence). V lost 7 bases and J lost 5, with 14 bases in between. CDR3 sequence reads: CASTFTGWETQYF. CDR3 DNA sequence: TGTGCCAGCACTTTTACAGGGTGGGAGACCCAGTACTTC.

This clonotype was seen just once. The V call is TRBV12-3 or TRBV12-4, the J call TRBJ2-3; no firm D call. The CDR3 covers 14 residues. The V end was cut by 3 bases, the J end by 6 bases, with 13 bases between. The CDR3 sequence: CASSFKNSPDTQYF. For the CDR3, the DNA is TGTGCCAGCAGTTTTAAAAACTCACCGGATACGCAGTATTTT.

The genes are TRBV15 and TRBJ2-5, with TRBD2 matching over 12 bases. The germline V gene has CDR1 LNHNV and CDR2 YYDKDF (reference sequence). The CDR3 is 18 residues long. Trimming cost V 0 bases and J 5 bases; bases outside gene matches: 10. The DNA for the CDR3 is TGTGCCACCAGCAGAGATGAGGGACTAGCGGGCGGGCTGGAGACCCAGTACTTC. Residues: CATSRDEGLAGGLETQYF. Supplemented by reference TRBV15 and TRBJ2-5, the full variable domain reads DAMVIQNPRYQVTQFGKPVTLSCSQTLNHNVMYWYQQKSSQAPKLLFHYYDKDFNNEADTPDNFQSRRPNTSFCFLDIRSPGLGDTAMYLCATSRDEGLAGGLETQYFGPGTRLLVL.